The 32 T cell receptor delta chains reported below all come from one sample, sequenced in a study of intestinal T cells in coeliac disease. Using approximately 0.15 ug of biopsy DNA, TRD was amplified in bulk with BIOMED-2 primers. TCRdb reanalysed the multiplex PCR reads via CATT. The sample has approximately 1,500 delta-chain clones, 69% seen once; the top ten hold about 20%. Genomic DNA came from ten roughly 5-µm formalin-fixed paraffin-embedded scrolls per case. The sequenced material came from a duodenal biopsy. The source of these receptors is a human donor with celiac disease.

This clone was picked up a small number of times. The assigned J gene is TRDJ1, but the V gene is uncalled. The length of the CDR3 is 17 residues. The CDR3 reads CAGLCRFCSTVTDKLIF. DNA of the CDR3: TGTGCAGGTCTCTGTAGGTTTTGTAGCACTGTCACCGATAAACTCATCTTT.

This clone was observed a handful of times. This chain uses TRDV1 with TRDJ1, with D perhaps TRDD2 (6 bases). Per the germline V gene, CDR1 is TSWWSYY and CDR2 is QGS. The CDR3 is made up of 20 amino acids. V dropped 2 bases and J dropped 0 bases, with 25 bases sitting between them. For the CDR3, the DNA is TGTGCTCTTGGGGAAACGTTGCCTTTTACTTCCTTCCCGTACACCGATAAACTCATCTTT. Translating gives CALGETLPFTSFPYTDKLIF.

This chain uses TRDV2 with TRDJ3; 11 nucleotides align to TRDD3. Germline values: CDR1 GEAIGNYY, CDR2 EKD. The CDR3 contains 22 residues. V was pared by 0 bases and J by 1 base, with 13 bases of the junction left unmatched. CDR3 residues: CACDTGTRLGDTYSWDTRQMFF. CDR3 in DNA: TGTGCCTGTGACACCGGGACCAGGCTGGGGGATACATATTCCTGGGACACCCGACAGATGTTTTTC.

The chain links TRDV1 to TRDJ1; TRDD3 matches at 10 bases. There are 21 residues in the CDR3. CDR1 TSWWSYY and CDR2 QGS come from the germline V gene. Trimming removed 5 bases from V and 0 bases from J; junction bases left unmatched: 21. The chain's CDR3 is CALGNYNWGIEHCEYTDKLIF. The CDR3 DNA is TGTGCTCTTGGGAACTACAACTGGGGGATTGAGCATTGTGAGTACACCGATAAACTCATCTTT.

Worth noting for this clone: This may arise from a read error, as a much more abundant clone is one base away. Additional DNA sequences in this sample encode the identical CDR3. The CDR3 region has the DNA TGTGCTCTTGGGGATCCGGGTACCGGGGGATACGAGGGGGCCGATAAACTCATCTTT. Translated: CALGDPGTGGYEGADKLIF. The chain links TRDV1 to TRDJ1; 10 positions match TRDD3. The germline gives CDR1 TSWWSYY, CDR2 QGS. The ends lost 3 bases at V and 3 bases at J; junction bases unmatched: 16. The CDR3 is made up of 19 amino acids.

Turning to this clone: A far bigger clonotype differs at one base, so this is likely a read error. This same CDR3 is encoded by further DNA sequences in the sample. The V gene is TRDV1, the J gene TRDJ1; a possible D gene is TRDD3 (9 bases). The V gene's germline CDR1 is TSWWSYY and CDR2 QGS. This CDR3 region has 19 residues. V was shortened by 5 bases and J by 3 bases, with 28 bases between the two germline ends. Written as DNA, the CDR3 is TGTGCTCTTGGGACTTCCTACGGTACTGGGGGAATGAGGGCCGATAAACTCATCTTT. This sequence encodes CALGTSYGTGGMRADKLIF.

The chain links TRDV3 to TRDJ1; 8 bases match TRDD3. Germline V gene sequence: CDR1 TVYSNPD, CDR2 GDNSRS (reference sequence). The CDR3 spans 15 residues. V trimming: 3 bases; J trimming: 4 bases; junction bases outside the gene matches: 13. CDR3: CAFNSQGIRGDKLIF. CDR3 in DNA: TGTGCCTTCAACTCCCAAGGGATACGCGGCGATAAACTCATCTTT.

In regard to this clone: Germline and junction disagree at one end, which may indicate a read error. This rearrangement joins TRDV1 to TRDJ1, with D perhaps assigned TRDD2 or TRDD3 (8 bases each). This CDR3 is built from 20 residues. Germline V gene sequence: CDR1 TSWWSYY, CDR2 QGS. The CDR3 spells CALGKLPTRGDWGVTDKLIF. DNA of the CDR3: TGTGCTCTTGGGAAACTTCCTACTCGGGGTGACTGGGGGGTCACCGATAAACTCATCTTT.

This clone was counted a few times. CDR3 amino acids: CASLCPNRADKLIF. DNA for the CDR3: TGTGCTTCATTGTGCCCAAATAGGGCCGATAAACTCATCTTT. No V gene call was produced; the J gene was TRDJ1. The CDR3 runs to 14 residues.

By share, this clone ranks as large (0.1 to 1%). J is TRDJ1 and V is TRDV1, with 10 nucleotides matching TRDD3. The V and J ends lost 1 base and 2 bases, in that order; junction bases with no gene match: 22. Germline V CDR1 and CDR2: TSWWSYY, QGS. CDR3 length: 22 residues. The CDR3 sequence is CALGERPYGGRLGDPTTDKLIF. The CDR3 DNA follows: TGTGCTCTTGGGGAACGTCCCTACGGGGGTAGACTGGGGGATCCTACAACCGATAAACTCATCTTT.

By frequency in the sample, this clone is large (0.1 to 1%). The same CDR3 is also encoded by other DNA sequences in this sample. This chain uses TRDV1 with TRDJ3, with TRDD2 identical over 8 bases. The CDR3 consists of 25 residues. The germline V gene has CDR1 TSWWSYY and CDR2 QGS. V trimming: 4 bases; J trimming: 0 bases; junction bases outside the gene matches: 26. CDR3 amino acids: CALGAPKAFLTSPAGSSWDTRQMFF. The DNA for the CDR3 is TGTGCTCTTGGGGCTCCCAAGGCCTTCCTAACCTCCCCCGCTGGGAGCTCCTGGGACACCCGACAGATGTTTTTC.

The rearrangement uses TRDV1 and TRDJ1; the match to TRDD3 covers 10 bases. The CDR3 contains 24 residues. Trimming cost V 6 bases and J 0 bases; bases outside gene matches: 31. From germline, CDR1 is TSWWSYY and CDR2 QGS. DNA for the CDR3: TGTGCTCTTGGCGTCCCCAGGCCTTCCTCCTGGTACTGGGGGATCATAACGTACACCGATAAACTCATCTTT. Its translation is CALGVPRPSSWYWGIITYTDKLIF.

Worth noting for this clone: A read error is likely here: a far larger clone is one base away. This chain connects TRDV1 to TRDJ1; 10 positions agree with TRDD3. The germline gives CDR1 TSWWSYY, CDR2 QGS. The CDR3 loop spans 17 amino acids. DNA of the CDR3: TGTGCTCTTCTGCCCCCGGTACTGGGGGATTTAACCGATAAACACATCTTT. This codes for CALLPPVLGDLTDKHIF.

V and J are TRDV1 and TRDJ1, with TRDD3 matching over 13 bases. After removal of 0 bases from V and 4 bases from J, the junction contained 14 bases not matched to a gene. The CDR3 spans 20 residues. Germline V gives CDR1 TSWWSYY, CDR2 QGS. CDR3 DNA: TGTGCTCTTGGGGAACTGTTACTGGGGGATACGCGGGGGGTCGTCGATAAACTCATCTTT. Translated, it gives CALGELLLGDTRGVVDKLIF.

As to this clone: A far larger clone lies a single base away; this is likely a read error. This sample also contains other DNA sequences that code for the same CDR3. The rearrangement uses TRDV1 and TRDJ1; D is perhaps TRDD3 (5 bases). CDR1 is TSWWSYY and CDR2 is QGS in the germline V gene. The V and J ends lost 3 bases and 0 bases respectively, with 20 bases between them. This CDR3 is built from 18 residues. The DNA for the CDR3 is TGTGCTCTTGGGGACTCCTTACTTGATACCTCGTACACCGATAAACTCATCTTT. This translates into CALGDSLLDTSYTDKLIF.

A remark on this clone: One end of the junction does not line up with germline, which may come from a read error. This chain joins TRDV1 and TRDJ1; TRDD3 agrees at 10 bases. Per the germline V gene, CDR1 is TSWWSYY and CDR2 is QGS. This CDR3 spans 29 amino acids. This CDR3 is CALGELYRGVVWSLESLALLGDLTDKLIF. CDR3 sequence (DNA): TGTGCTCTTGGGGAACTTTACAGAGGGGTCGTGTGGTCCCTAGAATCTCTAGCGCTACTGGGGGATTTAACCGATAAACTAATCTTT.

The CDR3 protein is CALYPGGGYWGYPPQEGTMKHISIKTLFF. The CDR3 DNA reads TGTGCTCTTTACCCCGGTGGGGGATACTGGGGGTATCCCCCACAGGAAGGCACAATGAAACACATCAGTATAAAAACCCTCTTCTTC. No J gene was named, though the V gene is TRDV1; the table gives TRDD3 as D, unverified against the DNA. This CDR3 is 29 amino acids long. Germline V gene lookup returns CDR1 TSWWSYY and CDR2 QGS.

This clone is large in the sample. The genes are TRDV2 and TRDJ1; 11 nucleotides line up with TRDD3. Germline V lookup: CDR1 GEAIGNYY, CDR2 EKD. V was clipped by 3 bases and J by 0 bases; unmatched bases: 20. This CDR3 has 21 amino acids. The CDR3 sequence is CACDAIGETGGYWSYTDKLIF. CDR3 DNA: TGTGCCTGTGACGCTATCGGGGAGACTGGGGGATATTGGTCGTACACCGATAAACTCATCTTT.

Points on this clone: A single base is all that separates this from a far larger clone, so a read error is likely. Other DNA sequences from this sample encode an identical CDR3 as well. The DNA for the CDR3 is TGTGCTCTTGGAGGCCTCACGAGGCCACCTAGAAACCCCTTTGCATGGGGGCATGGTATGGCCGATAAACTCATCTTT. Its protein is CALGGLTRPPRNPFAWGHGMADKLIF. This chain connects TRDV1 to TRDJ1, with D tentatively TRDD3 (6 bases). The CDR3 runs to 26 residues. V was trimmed by 6 bases and J by 3 bases, leaving 50 bases between them. The germline gives CDR1 TSWWSYY, CDR2 QGS.

The V gene is TRDV1, the J gene TRDJ1; 13 bases align to TRDD3. In germline, CDR1 is TSWWSYY, CDR2 QGS. The CDR3 covers 19 residues. V shed 0 bases, J shed 4 bases, and the junction held 11 bases outside the gene matches. The CDR3, as DNA: TGTGCTCTTGGGGAACTGTTACTGGGGGATACGATCGGAGTCGATAAACTCATCTTT. It is translated as CALGELLLGDTIGVDKLIF.

On this clone: A far larger clone differs by one base, so this is likely a read error. Other DNA sequences in this specimen translate into the identical CDR3. The CDR3 is CALPREGYESQYTDKLIF. The DNA for the CDR3 is TGTGCTCTCCCCAGGGAGGGGTACGAGTCCCAGTACACCGATAAACTCATCTTT. The genes are TRDV1 and TRDJ1, with D unresolved. V was shortened by 9 bases and J by 0 bases, with 26 bases between the two germline ends. Germline V gene sequence: CDR1 TSWWSYY, CDR2 QGS. The CDR3 contains 18 residues.

Comment on this clone: A far larger clone is one base from this, pointing to a likely read error. This same CDR3 is encoded by further DNA sequences in the sample. The genes are TRDV1 and TRDJ1; 9 nucleotides align to TRDD2. The ends lost 6 bases at V and 0 bases at J; junction bases unmatched: 26. From germline, CDR1 is TSWWSYY and CDR2 QGS. The CDR3 covers 22 residues. CDR3 amino acids: CALGEKAFLRPWGDSNTDKLIF. DNA of the CDR3: TGTGCTCTTGGAGAGAAGGCCTTCCTACGCCCCTGGGGGGATTCTAACACCGATAAACTCATCTTT.

A remark on this clone: It differs at one base from a far larger clone, so likely a read error. The chain recombines TRDV2 with TRDJ1, with TRDD3 identical over 11 bases. The CDR3 sequence is 18 residues long. V trimming: 0 bases; J trimming: 4 bases; junction bases outside the gene matches: 12. Germline assignment: CDR1 GEAIGNYY and CDR2 EKD. The CDR3 sequence is CACDTVGGGYAVIDKLIF. CDR3 DNA: TGTGCCTGTGACACCGTTGGTGGGGGATACGCGGTGATCGATAAACTCATCTTT.

With respect to this clone: A read error likely explains this, since a far larger clone differs by one base. The sample contains more than one DNA sequence encoding this CDR3. The rearrangement uses TRDV1 and TRDJ1; D possibly corresponds to TRDD3 (5 bases). The CDR3 loop spans 20 amino acids. V was clipped by 9 bases and J by 1 base, with 33 bases between them. Germline V CDR1 and CDR2: TSWWSYY, QGS. CDR3 bases: TGTGCTCTCAGTATTCAGAGGGTTGGGCGTTGGGGTATTTTCACCGATAAACTCATCTTT. It encodes CALSIQRVGRWGIFTDKLIF.

By its share, this clone is large. The V and J genes are TRDV1 and TRDJ1; TRDD3 matches 13 bases. CDR3 size: 22 residues. Germline CDR1 TSWWSYY, CDR2 QGS. V gave up 2 bases and J gave up 0 bases; unmatched junction bases: 18. The CDR3 coding sequence is TGTGCTCTTGGGGAAACCTTACCTTCCTACTGGGGGATACGGCGGTACACCGATAAACTCATCTTT. It yields the protein CALGETLPSYWGIRRYTDKLIF.

In the case of this clone: A read error is likely here: a far larger clone is one base away. This chain joins TRDV1 and TRDJ1, with TRDD3 identical over 11 bases. With V trimmed by 5 bases and J by 3 bases, 23 bases remained unmatched. Germline V gene lookup returns CDR1 TSWWSYY and CDR2 QGS. The CDR3 extends over 21 amino acids. DNA of the CDR3: TGTGCTCTTGGGACCCACCACCCCCTACTTGATGGGGGATACGGGGCCGATAAACTCATCTTT. Amino acids: CALGTHHPLLDGGYGADKLIF.

Concerning this clone: It may be a read error: a sequence one base away is much more abundant. The chain couples TRDV3 to TRDJ1, with D possibly TRDD2 on 5 matching bases. V lost 5 bases, J lost 2 bases, and 15 bases lay in between. CDR3 length equals 13 residues. Germline V lookup: CDR1 TVYSNPD, CDR2 GDNSRS (reference sequence). This CDR3 reads CALPVWSTDKLIF. The CDR3 nucleotides read TGTGCCCTTCCCGTCTGGAGTACCGATAAACTCATCTTT.

With respect to this clone: A single base is all that separates this from a far larger clone, so a read error is likely. Other DNA sequences of this sample code for an identical CDR3. This sequence joins TRDV1 and TRDJ1, with 8 positions matching TRDD3. There are 20 residues in the CDR3. The germline V gene has CDR1 TSWWSYY and CDR2 QGS. With 3 bases clipped from V and 2 bases from J, the junction kept 20 bases outside the gene matches. DNA of the CDR3: TGTGCTCTTGGGGACAAATACCTACGTCTATGGGATACGAATACCGATAAACTCATCTTT. Amino acid sequence: CALGDKYLRLWDTNTDKLIF.

The chain joins TRDV1 to TRDJ1; 8 bases line up with TRDD3. The CDR3 loop spans 23 amino acids. Germline V gives CDR1 TSWWSYY, CDR2 QGS. After removal of 3 bases from V and 2 bases from J, the junction contained 29 bases not matched to a gene. CDR3 region: CALGDSTNGGGWGILLMTDKLIF. The CDR3 DNA reads TGTGCTCTTGGGGATAGTACGAACGGAGGAGGGTGGGGGATCCTGCTTATGACCGATAAACTCATCTTT.

For this clone: A far larger clone is one base from this, pointing to a likely read error. This chain joins TRDV1 and TRDJ1, with 11 bases matching TRDD3. V trimming: 0 bases; J trimming: 6 bases; junction bases outside the gene matches: 15. The CDR3 runs 19 residues. CDR1 and CDR2 from the germline V gene are TSWWSYY and QGS. The CDR3 loop reads CALGELAVGDTDGANKLIF. The CDR3 DNA reads as TGTGCTCTTGGGGAACTAGCGGTGGGGGATACGGATGGGGCTAATAAACTCATCTTT.

By frequency in the sample, this clone is large. This sample also contains other DNA sequences that code for the same CDR3. V is TRDV1 and J is TRDJ1; 9 nucleotides agree with TRDD3. The V gene end was trimmed by 0 bases and the J gene end by 4 bases; junction bases not matched to a gene: 18. Germline CDR1 TSWWSYY, CDR2 QGS. The CDR3 sequence is 20 residues long. This CDR3 is CALGELVFPRTGGDIDKLIF. The CDR3 region has the DNA TGTGCTCTTGGGGAACTAGTCTTCCCCCGTACTGGGGGAGATATCGATAAACTCATCTTT.

The chain employs TRDV2 and TRDJ1, with 8 bases lining up with TRDD3. J lost 0 bases, V lost 5 bases, and 55 bases had no gene match. Germline V gives CDR1 GEAIGNYY, CDR2 EKD. The CDR3 has 31 amino acids. CDR3 nucleotides: TGTGCCTGTGCTCTTGGGGGACCCCCTCCCAACCTACGAGGGGGATATCCCGGGGACGAAGCCCTATTCCGGTACACCGATAAACTCATCTTT. Its translation: CACALGGPPPNLRGGYPGDEALFRYTDKLIF.